The 30 T cell receptor beta chains below were found in one sample sequenced in a study of blood T cell repertoires in COVID-19 (dated by TCRdb to the early 2020s). The protocol used for the library was the immunoSEQ multiplex PCR assay. The immuneACCESS repertoire file appears here via TCRdb, limited to in-frame rearrangements. These files lack a portion of the clones; in checked studies, under half of the deficit traces to unresolved V genes, and the cause of the others is not known. The sample profile shows about 99,000 clones; almost 90% of them were found once. The ten largest clones add up to around 3.2% of the sample. The sequencing input was peripheral blood. The receptor set was obtained from a human donor in a cohort sampled during active COVID-19.

V gene TRBV6-5 combines with J gene TRBJ1-2; TRBD1 matches at 10 bases. The CDR3 is 14 residues long. Losses at the gene ends were 6 bases for V and 7 bases for J; bases not matched to a gene: 8. Germline V lookup: CDR1 MNHEY, CDR2 SVGAGI. This CDR3 is CASSRSGQGGGYTF. The CDR3 nucleotides are TGTGCCAGCAGCCGGTCCGGACAGGGGGGTGGCTACACCTTC.

The chain has TRBV30 and TRBJ1-4; D remains ambiguous. The CDR3 is made up of 13 amino acids. Trimming removed 5 bases at V and 2 bases at J, with 9 bases between. Germline V gene data show CDR1 as GTSNPN and CDR2 as SVGIG (reference sequence). CDR3 protein: CAWSRVTNEKLFF. The CDR3 coding sequence is TGTGCCTGGTCGCGAGTTACTAATGAAAAACTGTTTTTT.

Only one count was recorded for this clone. The chain couples TRBV12-3 or TRBV12-4 to TRBJ2-5; TRBD1 matches at 7 bases. After removal of 3 bases from V and 3 bases from J, the junction contained 1 base not matched to a gene. The CDR3 totals 13 residues. CDR3 in amino acids: CASSLGTEETQYF. The CDR3 nucleotides are TGTGCCAGCAGTTTGGGGACAGAAGAGACCCAGTACTTC.

The gene calls are TRBV11-3 and TRBJ2-7; a possible D gene is TRBD1 (6 bases). The CDR3 sequence is 15 residues long. Germline V gene sequence: CDR1 SGHNT, CDR2 YENEEA. Trimming pared 2 bases from V and 2 bases from J, leaving 13 bases between. CDR3 sequence (DNA): TGTGCCAGCAGCTTATGGGACACTGCGACCTACGAGCAGTACTTC. Translating gives CASSLWDTATYEQYF.

This clone was counted between two and nine times. The chain joins TRBV28 to TRBJ2-7; D is possibly TRBD1 (6 bases). The CDR3 loop spans 14 amino acids. V was clipped by 5 bases and J by 0 bases, with 11 bases between them. Germline V gene sequence: CDR1 MDHEN, CDR2 SYDVKM. CDR3 residues: CASSQQGFSYEQYF. The CDR3 nucleotides read TGTGCCAGCAGTCAACAGGGATTCTCCTACGAGCAGTACTTC.

This chain joins TRBV6-2 or TRBV6-3 and TRBJ1-2; no clear D gene. V lost 7 bases and J 8 bases, leaving 17 bases between the germline ends. The length of the CDR3 is 13 residues. Germline values: CDR1 MNHEY, CDR2 SVGEGT. DNA of the CDR3: TGTGCCAGCATCCCAAGTCCGGGGAACGGCTACACCTTC. Its protein product is CASIPSPGNGYTF.

The chain employs TRBV5-1 and TRBJ2-4; 8 nucleotides line up with TRBD2. The CDR3 consists of 18 residues. V lost 0 bases and J lost 0; bases outside the gene matches: 8. In germline, CDR1 is SGHRS, CDR2 YFSETQ. As DNA, the CDR3 is TGCGCCAGCAGCTTGGCAGCGGGAGATTTTCTAGCCAAAAACATTCAGTACTTC. It translates to CASSLAAGDFLAKNIQYF.

This clone has more than one count but fewer than ten. The gene calls are TRBV27 and TRBJ2-2, with 7 bases lining up with TRBD1. CDR1 and CDR2 (germline): MNHEY, SMNVEV (reference sequence). Unmatched junction bases numbered 3, after V lost 6 bases and J lost 5 bases. The CDR3 is made up of 13 amino acids. For the CDR3, the DNA is TGTGCCAGCAGAGGACAGGTGACCGGGGAGCTGTTTTTT. This codes for CASRGQVTGELFF.

The V gene is TRBV6-5, the J gene TRBJ2-4; TRBD1 is a possible D gene (6 bases). Trimming took off 6 bases at V and 1 base at J, with 13 bases between the two ends. The CDR3 totals 15 residues. Germline-derived CDR1 and CDR2 are MNHEY and SVGAGI. The CDR3: CASRATQGAKNIQYF. CDR3 nucleotide sequence: TGTGCCAGCAGGGCTACACAGGGTGCCAAAAACATTCAGTACTTC.

J is TRBJ2-3 and V is TRBV23-1, with D maybe TRBD1 (6 bases). TRBV23-1 is reported as an ORF; its role is uncertain. Deletions cut 6 bases from V and 1 base from J, with 26 bases between. This CDR3 is built from 19 residues. CDR3 amino acids: CASSPAGDPRTGGTDTQYF. In nucleotides, the CDR3 is TGCGCCAGCAGCCCCGCAGGGGATCCTCGGACCGGGGGCACAGATACGCAGTATTTT.

As for this clone: Additional DNA sequences in this sample encode the identical CDR3. This sequence joins TRBV6-5 and TRBJ2-7, with D tentatively TRBD1 (6 bases). Trimming cost V 0 bases and J 5 bases, with 11 bases left between them. This CDR3 has 14 residues. Germline CDR1 and CDR2: MNHEY and SVGAGI. The CDR3 spells CASSYSGAGDEQYF. CDR3 coding DNA: TGTGCCAGCAGTTACTCTGGGGCAGGGGACGAGCAGTACTTC.

The J gene is TRBJ2-1, the V gene TRBV30; D call uncertain. The V end was cut by 1 base, the J end by 8 bases, with 12 bases between. Per germline, CDR1 GTSNPN and CDR2 SVGIG (reference sequence). The CDR3 has 13 amino acids. CDR3 sequence: CAWSGVGRDEQFF. CDR3 nucleotides: TGTGCCTGGAGTGGTGTGGGCCGCGATGAGCAGTTCTTC.

The chain is built from TRBV5-1 and TRBJ2-3; 10 bases align to TRBD1. From germline, CDR1 is SGHRS and CDR2 YFSETQ. V was clipped by 1 base and J by 2 bases; unmatched bases: 1. This CDR3 is 15 amino acids long. This chain's CDR3 is CASSLRQGATDTQYF. The CDR3 DNA reads as TGCGCCAGCAGCTTGCGACAGGGGGCCACAGATACGCAGTATTTT.

The V gene is TRBV3-1 (or the pseudogene TRBV3-2), the J gene TRBJ2-1, with 7 bases fitting TRBD1. Germline loops: CDR1 LGHDT, CDR2 YNNKEL (reference sequence). The CDR3 totals 14 residues. The J segment lost 7 bases and the V segment lost 4 bases, leaving 7 bases of the junction unmatched. CDR3 sequence: CASSRSGTDNEQFF. The CDR3 DNA reads as TGTGCCAGCAGCCGTTCGGGGACAGATAATGAGCAGTTCTTC.

The rearrangement joins TRBV3-1 (or the pseudogene TRBV3-2) to TRBJ2-7; D remains unclear. V was trimmed by 5 bases and J by 6 bases, leaving 8 bases between them. Germline V gene lookup returns CDR1 LGHDT and CDR2 YNNKEL (reference sequence). The CDR3 has 11 amino acids. CDR3 DNA: TGTGCCAGCAGCTCCGTGGCCGAGCAGTACTTC. It yields the protein CASSSVAEQYF.

The chain employs TRBV7-2 and TRBJ2-2, with D tentatively TRBD1 (6 bases). The V end was cut by 7 bases, the J end by 5 bases, with 17 bases between. CDR1 is SGHTA, CDR2 FQGNSA, per germline. This CDR3 has 15 amino acids. The CDR3 bases are TGTGCCAGCAAGGATGCGGCTAGGGGGACCGGGGAGCTGTTTTTT. Protein: CASKDAARGTGELFF.

The chain has TRBV7-2 and TRBJ1-1, with 7 nucleotides matching TRBD1. The CDR3 spans 15 residues. J gave up 1 base and V 3 bases, and 5 bases lay outside the gene matches. Germline CDR1 and CDR2: SGHTA and FQGNSA. CDR3 sequence: CASSFGTVQNTEAFF. The CDR3 coding sequence is TGTGCCAGCAGCTTCGGGACAGTGCAGAACACTGAAGCTTTCTTT.

There are a few counts of this clone. This chain connects TRBV7-9 to TRBJ1-4; D may be TRBD1 (6 bases). The CDR3 sequence is 12 residues long. Germline V gene sequence: CDR1 SEHNR, CDR2 FQNEAQ (reference sequence). Trimming stripped 5 bases from V and 8 bases from J, with 9 bases between. Here the CDR3 DNA reads TGTGCCAGCAGCCAGACAGGAGAAAAACTGTTTTTT. As protein: CASSQTGEKLFF. The whole variable domain, filled in from reference TRBV7-9 and TRBJ1-4, reads DTGVSQNPRHKITKRGQNVTFRCDPISEHNRLYWYRQTLGQGPEFLTYFQNEAQLEKSRLLSDRFSAERPKGSFSTLEIQRTEQGDSAMYLCASSQTGEKLFFGSGTQLSVL.

The J gene is TRBJ1-5, the V gene TRBV5-1; the match to TRBD1 covers 8 bases. This CDR3 has 16 amino acids. V gave up 0 bases and J gave up 5 bases; unmatched junction bases: 7. Germline V CDR1 and CDR2: SGHRS, YFSETQ. CDR3 sequence: CASSLGTGRLDQPQHF. DNA of the CDR3: TGCGCCAGCAGCTTGGGGACAGGGAGATTAGATCAGCCCCAGCATTTT.

The chain uses TRBV10-3 and TRBJ2-1; no clear D gene. The germline V gene encodes CDR1 ENHRY and CDR2 SYGVKD. The CDR3 extends over 13 amino acids. V gave up 3 bases and J gave up 6 bases, with 9 bases separating them. CDR3 coding DNA: TGTGCCATCAGTGACACAAATTCCAATGAGCAGTTCTTC. Amino acids: CAISDTNSNEQFF.

This clone is a singleton in its sample. The chain has TRBV4-2 and TRBJ2-7; 11 bases fit TRBD1. The junction had 6 bases not matched to a gene; V was cut back by 0 bases and J by 5 bases. The germline CDR1 and CDR2 sequences are LGHNA and YNFKEQ. This CDR3 is built from 16 residues. The CDR3 bases are TGTGCCAGCAGCCAAGATGAGGGGGACAGGGGGAACGAGCAGTACTTC. This sequence encodes CASSQDEGDRGNEQYF.

J is TRBJ2-2 and V is TRBV18; D gene uncertain. V was clipped by 6 bases and J by 3 bases, with 14 bases between them. The CDR3 runs 15 residues. Germline lookup yields CDR1 KGHSH and CDR2 LQKENI. The CDR3 DNA follows: TGTGCCAGCTCCGGGTCCTCCCTGGACACCGGGGAGCTGTTTTTT. It specifies CASSGSSLDTGELFF.

The V and J genes are TRBV14 and TRBJ2-1; D may be TRBD1 (6 bases). V was trimmed by 3 bases and J by 8 bases, leaving 20 bases between them. The V gene's germline CDR1 is SGHDN and CDR2 FVKESK. CDR3 size: 16 residues. The CDR3 sequence is CASSQVDSLKPHEQFF. For the CDR3, the DNA is TGTGCCAGCAGCCAGGTGGACAGCCTAAAACCCCATGAGCAGTTCTTC.

This clone has only one observation. V usage is TRBV5-1 and J usage is TRBJ1-1; D is perhaps TRBD1 (5 bases). Germline V gene lookup returns CDR1 SGHRS and CDR2 YFSETQ. The V and J ends lost 0 bases and 3 bases respectively, with 15 bases between them. The CDR3 is made up of 16 amino acids. CDR3 sequence: CASSLVGAGDYTEAFF. CDR3 nucleotide sequence: TGCGCCAGCAGCTTGGTGGGTGCGGGGGACTACACTGAAGCTTTCTTT.

The chain is built from TRBV11-3 and TRBJ2-2; D may be TRBD1 (5 bases). Deletions cut 1 base from V and 0 bases from J, with 6 bases between. CDR3 length equals 15 residues. CDR1 and CDR2 from the germline V gene are SGHNT and YENEEA. CDR3 sequence reads: CASSLGGTNTGELFF. In DNA, the CDR3 is TGTGCCAGCAGCTTAGGGGGCACGAACACCGGGGAGCTGTTTTTT.

The sample holds a few counts of this clone. V and J are TRBV5-1 and TRBJ1-1; 7 bases are shared with TRBD1. Per germline, CDR1 SGHRS and CDR2 YFSETQ. Trimming at V came to 5 bases and at J to 2 bases, leaving 9 bases not matched to a gene. The CDR3 sequence is 15 residues long. Here the CDR3 DNA reads TGCGCCAGCAGACAAACGACAGGGAGCAACACTGAAGCTTTCTTT. This codes for CASRQTTGSNTEAFF.

This sequence joins TRBV30 and TRBJ1-2; TRBD1 matches 11 bases. This CDR3 comprises 13 residues. Germline CDR1 and CDR2: GTSNPN and SVGIG (reference sequence). Trimming at V came to 5 bases and at J to 7 bases, leaving 6 bases not matched to a gene. The CDR3, as DNA: TGTGCCTGGCCTGGGACAGGGGGTCGTGGCTACACCTTC. This gives the protein CAWPGTGGRGYTF.

This clone was detected once. CDR3 residues: CASSRFMTSGYEQYF. The CDR3 DNA reads as TGTGCCAGCAGTCGGTTTATGACTAGCGGGTACGAGCAGTACTTC. The rearrangement uses TRBV27 and TRBJ2-7, with TRBD2 matching 10 bases. Germline trimming cut 5 bases from V and 4 bases from J; bases unmatched to any gene: 8. CDR3 size: 15 residues. Germline V gene sequence: CDR1 MNHEY, CDR2 SMNVEV (reference sequence).

The chain employs TRBV7-3 and TRBJ1-2; perhaps TRBD1 as D (6 bases). V gave up 2 bases and J gave up 4 bases, with 14 bases separating them. The germline V gene has CDR1 SGHTA and CDR2 FQGTGA. The CDR3 consists of 15 residues. The CDR3 bases are TGTGCCAGCAGCTTAGTACAGGGCAGAGGCTATGGCTACACCTTC. Protein sequence: CASSLVQGRGYGYTF.

The chain couples TRBV7-9 to TRBJ2-4, with D possibly TRBD1 on 6 matching bases. The V gene's germline CDR1 is SEHNR and CDR2 FQNEAQ (reference sequence). CDR3 size: 14 residues. With 5 bases removed from V and 2 bases from J, the gap between germline ends came to 10 bases. Here the CDR3 reads CASSPQGTKNIQYF. As DNA, the CDR3 is TGTGCCAGCAGCCCGCAGGGGACCAAAAACATTCAGTACTTC.